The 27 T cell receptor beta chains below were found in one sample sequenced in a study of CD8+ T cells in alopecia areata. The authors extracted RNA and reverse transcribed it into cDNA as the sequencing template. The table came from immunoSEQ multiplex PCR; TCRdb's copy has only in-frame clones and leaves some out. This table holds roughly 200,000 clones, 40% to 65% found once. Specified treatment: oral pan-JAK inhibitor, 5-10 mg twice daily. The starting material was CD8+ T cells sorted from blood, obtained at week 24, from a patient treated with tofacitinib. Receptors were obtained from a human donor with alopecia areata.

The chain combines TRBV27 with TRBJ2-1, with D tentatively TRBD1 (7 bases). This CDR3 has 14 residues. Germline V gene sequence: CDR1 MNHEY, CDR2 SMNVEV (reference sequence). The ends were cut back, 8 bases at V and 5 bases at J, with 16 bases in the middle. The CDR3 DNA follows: TGTGCCAGCGCCGGGGGACAGTTCCACAATGAGCAGTTCTTC. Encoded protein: CASAGGQFHNEQFF.

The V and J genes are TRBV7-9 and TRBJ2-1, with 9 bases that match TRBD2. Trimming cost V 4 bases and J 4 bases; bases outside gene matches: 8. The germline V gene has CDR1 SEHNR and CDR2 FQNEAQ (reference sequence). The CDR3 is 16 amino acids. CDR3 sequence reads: CASSSTERGVYNEQFF. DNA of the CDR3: TGTGCCAGCAGCTCCACAGAGCGGGGGGTATACAATGAGCAGTTCTTC.

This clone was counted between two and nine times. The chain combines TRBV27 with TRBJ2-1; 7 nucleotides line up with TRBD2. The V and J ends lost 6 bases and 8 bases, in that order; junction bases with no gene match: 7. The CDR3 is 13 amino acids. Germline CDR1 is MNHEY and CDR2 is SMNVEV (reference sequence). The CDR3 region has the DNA TGTGCCAGCAGGGGGAGGGGTGGAGATGAGCAGTTCTTC. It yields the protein CASRGRGGDEQFF.

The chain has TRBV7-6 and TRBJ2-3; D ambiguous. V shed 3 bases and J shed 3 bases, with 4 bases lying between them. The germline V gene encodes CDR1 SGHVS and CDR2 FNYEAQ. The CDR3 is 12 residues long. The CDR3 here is CASSLETDTQYF. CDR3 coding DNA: TGTGCCAGCAGCTTGGAAACAGATACGCAGTATTTT.

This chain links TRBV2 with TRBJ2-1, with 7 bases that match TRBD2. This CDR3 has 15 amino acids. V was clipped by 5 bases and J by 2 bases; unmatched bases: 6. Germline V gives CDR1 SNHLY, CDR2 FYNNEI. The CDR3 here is CASSRGEIAYNEQFF. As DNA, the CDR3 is TGTGCCAGCAGTCGGGGGGAGATTGCCTACAATGAGCAGTTCTTC.

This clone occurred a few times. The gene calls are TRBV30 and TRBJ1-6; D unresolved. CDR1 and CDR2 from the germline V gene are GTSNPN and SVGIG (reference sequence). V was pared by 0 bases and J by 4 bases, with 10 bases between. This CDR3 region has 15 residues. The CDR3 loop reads CAWSVQWEYNSPLHF. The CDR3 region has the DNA TGTGCCTGGAGTGTACAATGGGAATATAATTCACCCCTCCACTTT.

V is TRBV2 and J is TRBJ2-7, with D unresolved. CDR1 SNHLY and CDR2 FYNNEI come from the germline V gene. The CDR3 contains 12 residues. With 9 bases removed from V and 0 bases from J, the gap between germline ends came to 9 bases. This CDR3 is CASVESSYEQYF. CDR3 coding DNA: TGTGCCAGTGTTGAGAGCTCCTACGAGCAGTACTTC.

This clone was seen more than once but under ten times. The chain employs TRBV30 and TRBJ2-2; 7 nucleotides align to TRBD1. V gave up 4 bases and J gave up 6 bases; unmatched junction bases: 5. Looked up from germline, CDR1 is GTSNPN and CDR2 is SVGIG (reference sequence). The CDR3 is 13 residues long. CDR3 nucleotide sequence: TGTGCCTGGACAGGACAGGCCCCCGGGGAGCTGTTTTTT. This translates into CAWTGQAPGELFF.

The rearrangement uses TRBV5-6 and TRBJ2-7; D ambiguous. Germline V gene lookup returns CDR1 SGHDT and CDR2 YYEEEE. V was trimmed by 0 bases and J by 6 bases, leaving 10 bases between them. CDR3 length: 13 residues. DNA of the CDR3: TGTGCCAGCAGCTTGGGGCCGGGTGGCGAGCAGTACTTC. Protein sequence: CASSLGPGGEQYF.

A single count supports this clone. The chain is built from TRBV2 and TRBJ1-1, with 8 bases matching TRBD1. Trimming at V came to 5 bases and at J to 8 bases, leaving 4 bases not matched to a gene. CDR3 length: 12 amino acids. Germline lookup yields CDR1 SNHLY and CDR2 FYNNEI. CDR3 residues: CASSPRGPEAFF. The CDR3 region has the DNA TGTGCCAGCAGTCCCAGGGGGCCGGAAGCTTTCTTT.

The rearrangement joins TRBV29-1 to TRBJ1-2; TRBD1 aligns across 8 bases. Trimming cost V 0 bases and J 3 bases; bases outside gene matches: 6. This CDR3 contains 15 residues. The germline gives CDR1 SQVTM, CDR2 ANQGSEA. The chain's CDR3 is CSVEDVDRADYGYTF. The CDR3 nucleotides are TGCAGCGTTGAAGATGTGGACAGGGCGGACTATGGCTACACCTTC.

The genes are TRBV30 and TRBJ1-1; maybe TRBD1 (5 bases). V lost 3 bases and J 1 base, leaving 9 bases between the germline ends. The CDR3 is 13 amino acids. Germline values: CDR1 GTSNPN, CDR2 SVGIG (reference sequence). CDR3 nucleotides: TGTGCCTGGAGCTGGGACGGGAACACTGAAGCTTTCTTT. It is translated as CAWSWDGNTEAFF.

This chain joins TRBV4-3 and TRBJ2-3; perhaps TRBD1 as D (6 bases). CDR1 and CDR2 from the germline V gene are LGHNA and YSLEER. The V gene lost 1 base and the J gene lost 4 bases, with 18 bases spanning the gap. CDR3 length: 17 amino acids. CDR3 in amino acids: CASSQAPQGGESDTQYF. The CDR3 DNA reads TGCGCCAGCAGCCAAGCGCCACAGGGCGGTGAATCAGATACGCAGTATTTT.

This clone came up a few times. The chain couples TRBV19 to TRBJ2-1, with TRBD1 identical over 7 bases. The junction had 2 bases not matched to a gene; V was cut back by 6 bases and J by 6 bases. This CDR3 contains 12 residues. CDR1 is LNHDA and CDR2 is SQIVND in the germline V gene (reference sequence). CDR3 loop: CASSYRGNEQFF. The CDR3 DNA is TGTGCCAGTAGCTACAGGGGCAATGAGCAGTTCTTC.

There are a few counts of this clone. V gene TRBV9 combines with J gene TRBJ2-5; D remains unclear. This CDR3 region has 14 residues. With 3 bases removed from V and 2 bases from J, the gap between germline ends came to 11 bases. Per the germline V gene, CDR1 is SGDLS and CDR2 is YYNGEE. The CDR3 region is CASSARTRQETQYF. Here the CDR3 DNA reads TGTGCCAGCAGCGCCCGGACGCGACAAGAGACCCAGTACTTC.

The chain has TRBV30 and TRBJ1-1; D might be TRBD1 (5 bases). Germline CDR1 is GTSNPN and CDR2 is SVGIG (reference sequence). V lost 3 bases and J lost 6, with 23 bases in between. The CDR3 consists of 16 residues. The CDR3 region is CAWRGGRKALRAEAFF. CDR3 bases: TGTGCCTGGAGGGGGGGTCGGAAGGCCTTAAGGGCTGAAGCTTTCTTT.

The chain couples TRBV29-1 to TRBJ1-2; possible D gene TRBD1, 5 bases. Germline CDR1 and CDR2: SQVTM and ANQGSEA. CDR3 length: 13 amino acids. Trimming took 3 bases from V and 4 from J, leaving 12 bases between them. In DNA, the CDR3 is TGCAGCGTTGATCAGGGTGGGAGCTATGGCTACACCTTC. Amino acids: CSVDQGGSYGYTF.

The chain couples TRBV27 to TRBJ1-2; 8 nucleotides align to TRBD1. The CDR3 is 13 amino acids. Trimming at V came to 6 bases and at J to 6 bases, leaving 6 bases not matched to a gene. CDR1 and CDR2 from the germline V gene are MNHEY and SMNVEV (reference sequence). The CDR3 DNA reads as TGTGCCAGCAGCCGGACAGGGTCCAATGGCTACACCTTC. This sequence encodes CASSRTGSNGYTF.

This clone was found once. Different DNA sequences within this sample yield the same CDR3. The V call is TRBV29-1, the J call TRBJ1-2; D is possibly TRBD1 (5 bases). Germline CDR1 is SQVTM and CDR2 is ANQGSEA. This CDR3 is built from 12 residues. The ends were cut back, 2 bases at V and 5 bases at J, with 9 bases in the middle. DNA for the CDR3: TGCAGCGTTGAAACGGGGGTTTATGGCTACACCTTC. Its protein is CSVETGVYGYTF.

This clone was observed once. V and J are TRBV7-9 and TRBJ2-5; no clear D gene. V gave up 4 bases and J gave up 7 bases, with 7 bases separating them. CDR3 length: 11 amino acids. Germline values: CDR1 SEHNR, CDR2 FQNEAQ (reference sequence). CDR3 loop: CASSWGGTQYF. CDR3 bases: TGTGCCAGCAGCTGGGGTGGGACCCAGTACTTC.

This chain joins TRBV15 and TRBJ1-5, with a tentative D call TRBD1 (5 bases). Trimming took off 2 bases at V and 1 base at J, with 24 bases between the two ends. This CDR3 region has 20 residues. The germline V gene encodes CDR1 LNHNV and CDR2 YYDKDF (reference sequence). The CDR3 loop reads CATSRTHPGGSGSSNQPQHF. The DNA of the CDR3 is TGTGCCACCAGCAGAACGCACCCCGGGGGGTCAGGGAGCAGCAATCAGCCCCAGCATTTT.

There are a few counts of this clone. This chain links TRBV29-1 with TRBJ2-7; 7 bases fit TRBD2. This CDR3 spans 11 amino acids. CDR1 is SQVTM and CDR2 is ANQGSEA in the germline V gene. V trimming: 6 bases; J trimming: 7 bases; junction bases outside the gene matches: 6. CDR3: CSVGGSGEQYF. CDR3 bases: TGCAGCGTGGGGGGGTCAGGAGAGCAGTACTTC.

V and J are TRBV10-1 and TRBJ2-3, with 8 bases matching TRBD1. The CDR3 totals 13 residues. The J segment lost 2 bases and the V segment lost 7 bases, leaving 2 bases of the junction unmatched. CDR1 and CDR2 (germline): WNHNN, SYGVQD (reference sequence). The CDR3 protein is CASKDRDTDTQYF. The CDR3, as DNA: TGCGCCAGCAAGGACAGGGACACAGATACGCAGTATTTT.

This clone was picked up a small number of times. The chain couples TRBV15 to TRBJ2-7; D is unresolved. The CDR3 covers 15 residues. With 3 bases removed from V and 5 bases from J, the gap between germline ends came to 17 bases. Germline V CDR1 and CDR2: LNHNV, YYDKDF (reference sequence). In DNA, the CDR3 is TGTGCCACCAGCAGGGGCCACACCGGTTCCGACGAGCAGTACTTC. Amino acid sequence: CATSRGHTGSDEQYF. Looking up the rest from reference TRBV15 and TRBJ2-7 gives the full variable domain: DAMVIQNPRYQVTQFGKPVTLSCSQTLNHNVMYWYQQKSSQAPKLLFHYYDKDFNNEADTPDNFQSRRPNTSFCFLDIRSPGLGDTAMYLCATSRGHTGSDEQYFGPGTRLTVT.

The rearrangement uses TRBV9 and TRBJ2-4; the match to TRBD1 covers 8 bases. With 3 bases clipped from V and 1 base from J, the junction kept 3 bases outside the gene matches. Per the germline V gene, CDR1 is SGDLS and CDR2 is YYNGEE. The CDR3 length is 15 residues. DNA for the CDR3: TGTGCCAGCAGCGCGAACAGGGGGGCCAAAAACATTCAGTACTTC. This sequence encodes CASSANRGAKNIQYF.

CDR3 DNA sequence: TGCGCCAGCAGCCTTATAACGGGGCAGGACGGTGAAAAACTGTTTTTT. Amino acids: CASSLITGQDGEKLFF. This chain links TRBV4-3 with TRBJ1-4, with D possibly being TRBD1 (5 bases). Per the germline V gene, CDR1 is LGHNA and CDR2 is YSLEER. This CDR3 is built from 16 residues. Deletions cut 4 bases from V and 7 bases from J, with 19 bases between.

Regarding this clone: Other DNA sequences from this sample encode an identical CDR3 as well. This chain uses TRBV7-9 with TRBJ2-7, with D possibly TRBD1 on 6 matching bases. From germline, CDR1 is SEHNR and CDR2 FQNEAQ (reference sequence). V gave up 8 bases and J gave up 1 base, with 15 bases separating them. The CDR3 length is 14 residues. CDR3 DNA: TGTGCCAGCTCGTCGGGCCAGGGGTCCTACGAGCAGTACTTC. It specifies CASSSGQGSYEQYF.